The 4 T cell receptor beta chains below all came from one sample that was sequenced in a study of cytomegalovirus exposure and HLA in healthy donors. Primers included in the PCR were 60 Vbeta and 13 Jbeta primers. Data came from immunoSEQ multiplex PCR; TCRdb stores just in-frame clones and leaves some out. Of roughly 130,000 clones detected, roughly 74% appear once; the ten largest clones hold 6.6%. Sequencing was performed on PBMCs. The receptors originated from a man aged 40-50 years in good health and CMV-seropositive.

The chain uses TRBV28 and TRBJ2-3; D might be TRBD1 (6 bases). Trimming removed 2 bases from V and 4 bases from J, with 13 bases in between. The CDR3 runs 15 residues. Germline values: CDR1 MDHEN, CDR2 SYDVKM. The CDR3: CASSLRGSWADTQYF. CDR3 sequence (DNA): TGTGCCAGCAGTTTAAGGGGGAGTTGGGCAGATACGCAGTATTTT.

The chain links TRBV30 to TRBJ1-4, with D hard to call. Trimming took off 3 bases at V and 3 bases at J, with 14 bases between the two ends. Germline assignment: CDR1 GTSNPN and CDR2 SVGIG (reference sequence). The CDR3 extends over 15 amino acids. CDR3 bases: TGTGCCTGGAGACAATGGAGTATGGCTAATGAAAAACTGTTTTTT. Translation gives CAWRQWSMANEKLFF.

This chain uses TRBV9 with TRBJ2-3, with 11 bases aligning to TRBD2. V shed 0 bases, J shed 8 bases, and the junction held 5 bases outside the gene matches. This CDR3 is 15 amino acids long. Germline V gives CDR1 SGDLS, CDR2 YYNGEE. In DNA form, the CDR3 reads TGTGCCAGCAGCGTAGATAGCGGGGGGGCCGCTACGCAGTATTTT. Residues: CASSVDSGGAATQYF.

The chain employs TRBV7-8 and TRBJ1-4; possible D gene TRBD1, 6 bases. The CDR3 consists of 15 residues. Deletions cut 5 bases from V and 13 bases from J, with 23 bases between. Germline CDR1 is SGHVS and CDR2 is FQNEAQ. CDR3 residues: CASSLLDSLGVGLFF. DNA for the CDR3: TGTGCCAGCAGCCTATTGGACAGTTTAGGAGTAGGACTGTTTTTT.